This record covers a single T cell receptor beta chain. What it binds is unknown. Germline V lookup: CDR1 SGDLS, CDR2 YYNGEE. Trimming cost V 3 bases and J 3 bases, with 18 bases left between them. The CDR3 sequence is 16 residues long. Cells designated naive CD8 were CD45RO-negative and were positively selected for CCR7, with terminally differentiated effector memory CD45RA+ cells excluded. Healthy HIV-negative adults with no recent acute infections or vaccinations were recruited as donors. Repertoires were generated with immunoSEQ multiplex PCR, while TCRdb's copy carries only in-frame clones and drops some. The sample contains around 1.9 million clones, about 94% of which appear only once. The data derive from a study of shared clonotypes between healthy human individuals. Study details: Per donor, three plates held CD4 naive cells, three held CD4 memory, two held CD8 naive and one held CD8 memory. Study-wide findings and caveats: Clonotypes shared by all four sorted-subset donors had higher generation probabilities than non-shared clonotypes. Naive CD4 clonotype sharing across four donors was 4.5% to 6%.

Sequencing input: naive CD8+ T cells from PBMCs. The TCR sequence derives from a man aged 18 to 30 in good health. Some clones in this sample may be carry-over from other donors' samples. J is TRBJ2-5 and V is TRBV9; D is unresolved. In DNA form, the CDR3 reads TGTGCCAGCAGCGGAGGTTCCTTTTTAGGGAAAGAGACCCAGTACTTC. Amino acids: CASSGGSFLGKETQYF.